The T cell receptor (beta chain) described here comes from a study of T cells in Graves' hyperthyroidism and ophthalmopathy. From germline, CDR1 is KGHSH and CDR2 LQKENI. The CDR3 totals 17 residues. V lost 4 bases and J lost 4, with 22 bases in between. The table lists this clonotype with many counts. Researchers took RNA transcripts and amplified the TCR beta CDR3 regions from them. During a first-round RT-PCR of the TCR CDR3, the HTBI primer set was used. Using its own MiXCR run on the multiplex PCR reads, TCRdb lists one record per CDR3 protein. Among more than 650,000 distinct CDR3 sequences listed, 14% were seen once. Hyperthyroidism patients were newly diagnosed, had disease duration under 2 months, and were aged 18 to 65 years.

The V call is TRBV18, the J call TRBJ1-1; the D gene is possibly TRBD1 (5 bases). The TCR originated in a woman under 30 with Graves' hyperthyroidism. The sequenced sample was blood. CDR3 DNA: TGTGCCAGCTCACTTTCTTCGGGGGGAGGGGTTGGCACTGAAGCTTTCTTT. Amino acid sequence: CASSLSSGGGVGTEAFF.